This T cell receptor beta chain is drawn from a study of blood T cell repertoires in COVID-19. Overall study: Both acute and convalescent COVID-19 samples were obtained from the United States, Italy and Spain.

Per the authors' pipeline: Reference gene primers were amplified, and this amplification served to estimate nucleated cell counts. Some clones are missing from TCRdb's copy, which holds only in-frame ones; the method was immunoSEQ multiplex PCR. The V and J calls and clone size come from that table; D and trimming were worked out from the DNA. The table has over 90,000 clones, approximately 84% seen once; the top ten hold around 12%. Germline assignment: CDR1 MNHEY and CDR2 SVGAGI. The CDR3 runs 13 residues. The V end lost 4 bases, the J end lost 4 bases, and 10 bases lay between the germline ends. Material for sequencing was peripheral blood. This chain joins TRBV6-5 and TRBJ1-2; D unresolved. This clonotype originated in a human donor in a cohort sampled during active COVID-19. For the CDR3, the DNA is TGTGCCAGCAGTTTTGGACTTGGCTATGGCTACACCTTC. Protein: CASSFGLGYGYTF.